This T cell receptor beta chain was obtained from a study of blood T cell repertoires in COVID-19. Study-level information: Collection of acute and convalescent COVID-19 samples took place in the United States, Italy and Spain. From T cells, B-cell-depleted T cells, or PBMCs came the material, which was cDNA or gDNA.

This CDR3 is built from 14 residues. Trimming took 9 bases from V and 5 from J; bases not matched to a gene: 7. Germline-derived CDR1 and CDR2 are MNHEY and SVGAGI. Per the authors' pipeline: Reference gene primer amplification in the assay estimated nucleated cell counts. Libraries were prepared by immunoSEQ multiplex PCR; TCRdb keeps only in-frame clonotypes and omits some of them. That table supplies the V and J calls and clone size; D and trimming were determined from the DNA. The sample has 100,000 or so clones, about 90% seen once; the top ten hold about 18%. This chain joins TRBV6-5 and TRBJ1-6; 7 bases line up with TRBD1. The sequence came from a man in his forties or fifties with acute or convalescent COVID-19. The material sequenced was peripheral blood. DNA of the CDR3: TGTGCCAGTAACGAGGGACAGAATAATTCACCCCTCCACTTT. Translated: CASNEGQNNSPLHF.